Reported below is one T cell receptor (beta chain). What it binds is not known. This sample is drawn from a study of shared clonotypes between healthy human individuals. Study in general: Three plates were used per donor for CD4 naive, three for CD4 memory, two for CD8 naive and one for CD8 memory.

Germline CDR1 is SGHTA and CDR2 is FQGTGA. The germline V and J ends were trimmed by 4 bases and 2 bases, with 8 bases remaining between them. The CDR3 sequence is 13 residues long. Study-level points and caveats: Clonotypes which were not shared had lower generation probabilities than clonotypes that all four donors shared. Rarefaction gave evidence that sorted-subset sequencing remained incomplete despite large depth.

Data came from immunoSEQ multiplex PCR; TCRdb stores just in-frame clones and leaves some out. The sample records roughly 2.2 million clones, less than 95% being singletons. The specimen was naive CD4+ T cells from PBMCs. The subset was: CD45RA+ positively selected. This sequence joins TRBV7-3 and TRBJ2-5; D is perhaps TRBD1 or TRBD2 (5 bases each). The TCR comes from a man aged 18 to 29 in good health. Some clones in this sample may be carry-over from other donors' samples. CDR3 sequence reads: CASSSGPQETQYF. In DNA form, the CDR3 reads TGTGCCAGCAGCTCGGGGCCTCAAGAGACCCAGTACTTC.